This TCR beta chain appears in the sequencing data of a study of blood T cell repertoires in COVID-19. About the research overall: Sources were T cells, B-cell-depleted T cells, or PBMCs; the material itself was cDNA or gDNA.

Sequencing was performed with immunoSEQ multiplex PCR; in TCRdb, only in-frame clones are kept and a portion is missing. The data hold around 63,000 clones, with roughly 85% observed a single time. The receptor was derived from a human donor in a cohort sampled during active COVID-19. Sequencing input: peripheral blood.

CDR3 region: CASSEAKGQGKNEQFF. DNA for the CDR3: TGTGCCAGCAGTGAAGCTAAGGGACAGGGAAAAAATGAGCAGTTCTTC. The rearrangement joins TRBV6-1 to TRBJ2-1; the match to TRBD1 covers 9 bases. In germline, CDR1 is MNHNS, CDR2 SASEGT. The CDR3 totals 16 residues. The junction had 7 bases not matched to a gene; V was cut back by 0 bases and J by 7 bases.